These 18 T cell receptor beta chains originate from one sample sequenced in a study of T cells in Graves' hyperthyroidism and ophthalmopathy. Regions amplified from RNA transcripts were the TCR beta CDR3 regions. Using the HTBI primer set, a first-round RT-PCR was run on the TCR CDR3. TCRdb used MiXCR to reprocess the multiplex PCR reads, holding one entry per CDR3 protein. The table records nearly 600,000 distinct CDR3 sequences, over 11% of them present only once. Input material: blood. These receptors were taken from a woman in her 30s with Graves' hyperthyroidism that later progressed to Graves' ophthalmopathy.

The chain employs TRBV13 and TRBJ2-7, with 10 bases identical to TRBD1. Looked up from germline, CDR1 is PRHDT and CDR2 is FYEKMQ (reference sequence). The CDR3 is 16 amino acids. The junction had 7 bases not matched to a gene; V was cut back by 4 bases and J by 1 base. CDR3 DNA sequence: TGTGCCAGCAGCTCCTTCCTGGACAGGGGGTCCTACGAGCAGTACTTC. Its translation: CASSSFLDRGSYEQYF.

This clonotype was counted ten times or more. This chain links TRBV5-1 with TRBJ1-1; tentative D call: TRBD1 (6 bases). This CDR3 has 16 residues. Deletions cut 0 bases from V and 2 bases from J, with 14 bases between. CDR1 and CDR2 (germline): SGHRS, YFSETQ. The CDR3 DNA reads TGCGCCAGCAGCTTGGTCGGAGGGACAACTAACACTGAAGCTTTCTTT. It yields the protein CASSLVGGTTNTEAFF. The whole variable domain, filled in from reference TRBV5-1 and TRBJ1-1, reads KAGVTQTPRYLIKTRGQQVTLSCSPISGHRSVSWYQQTPGQGLQFLFEYFSETQRNKGNFPGRFSGRQFSNSRSEMNVSTLELGDSALYLCASSLVGGTTNTEAFFGQGTRLTVV.

The chain couples TRBV3-1 to TRBJ2-7; D remains unclear. Germline V CDR1 and CDR2: LGHDT, YNNKEL (reference sequence). Trimming took 0 bases from V and 6 from J, leaving 9 bases between them. The CDR3 consists of 13 residues. The CDR3 nucleotides are TGTGCCAGCAGCCAAGATCTTCAGAGCGAGCAGTACTTC. Translating it yields CASSQDLQSEQYF.

This clonotype was seen repeatedly, ten times or more. The chain is built from TRBV6-1 and TRBJ2-7; tentative D call: TRBD1 (6 bases). Trimming stripped 5 bases from V and 3 bases from J, with 11 bases between. The germline V gene encodes CDR1 MNHNS and CDR2 SASEGT. The CDR3 is 13 amino acids. In DNA, the CDR3 is TGTGCCAGCAGTCCTCCGGGACACTACGAGCAGTACTTC. Its translation is CASSPPGHYEQYF.

A few counts support this clonotype. This chain uses TRBV9 with TRBJ2-3, with 9 bases that match TRBD2. Germline V gene data show CDR1 as SGDLS and CDR2 as YYNGEE. With V trimmed by 1 base and J by 4 bases, 4 bases remained unmatched. The CDR3 covers 15 residues. The CDR3 region is CASSVLAGTPDTQYF. CDR3 nucleotide sequence: TGTGCCAGCAGCGTACTAGCGGGGACCCCAGATACGCAGTATTTT.

This clonotype was seen more than once but under ten times. V gene TRBV28 combines with J gene TRBJ1-5; tentative D call: TRBD1 (6 bases). The CDR3 consists of 15 residues. V was shortened by 8 bases and J by 0 bases, with 14 bases between the two germline ends. In germline, CDR1 is MDHEN, CDR2 SYDVKM. In nucleotides, the CDR3 is TGTGCCAGCCTACAGGGCACTTATAGCAATCAGCCCCAGCATTTT. As protein: CASLQGTYSNQPQHF.

This chain links TRBV7-2 with TRBJ1-6; a possible D gene is TRBD1 (5 bases). Trimming stripped 2 bases from V and 7 bases from J, with 12 bases between. CDR3 length equals 15 residues. Germline loops: CDR1 SGHTA, CDR2 FQGNSA. CDR3 nucleotides: TGTGCCAGCAGCTTATTTGGGGGAGGGAATTCACCCCTCCACTTT. Translation gives CASSLFGGGNSPLHF.

This clonotype was found many times. The J gene is TRBJ1-2, the V gene TRBV12-3 or TRBV12-4; D is perhaps TRBD1 (6 bases). V was clipped by 3 bases and J by 8 bases, with 16 bases between them. The CDR3 runs 14 residues. Here the CDR3 reads CASSLSAGALGYTF. CDR3 bases: TGTGCCAGCAGTTTGTCAGCAGGGGCCTTGGGCTACACCTTC.

V and J are TRBV24-1 and TRBJ2-1; D gene ambiguous. V was pared by 4 bases and J by 6 bases, with 12 bases between. Looked up from germline, CDR1 is KGHDR and CDR2 is SFDVKD. CDR3 length equals 14 residues. The CDR3 region has the DNA TGTGCCACCAGTGAGGGCAGGAGTCGCAATGAGCAGTTCTTC. This codes for CATSEGRSRNEQFF.

The sample holds many counts of this clonotype. J is TRBJ1-2 and V is TRBV2; D not certain. V was cut by 4 bases and J by 1 base, with 13 bases left in between. Germline lookup yields CDR1 SNHLY and CDR2 FYNNEI. This CDR3 comprises 15 residues. As DNA, the CDR3 is TGTGCCAGCAGTGTTAGTGGGCAGAATAACTATGGCTACACCTTC. Amino acid sequence: CASSVSGQNNYGYTF.

The genes are TRBV10-3 and TRBJ2-1; 7 positions match TRBD2. CDR3 length equals 15 residues. The trim removed 2 bases at V and 7 bases at J, leaving 8 bases unmatched. Germline values: CDR1 ENHRY, CDR2 SYGVKD. In DNA form, the CDR3 reads TGTGCCATCAGTGAGGGGAGCGGGAAGAAGAATGAGCAGTTCTTC. This sequence encodes CAISEGSGKKNEQFF.

This clonotype was recorded at least ten times. This chain connects TRBV11-2 to TRBJ1-4; TRBD1 might be the D (5 bases). The CDR3 is 14 amino acids. The V gene lost 2 bases and the J gene lost 2 bases, with 6 bases spanning the gap. The germline CDR1 and CDR2 sequences are SGHAT and FQNNGV. As DNA, the CDR3 is TGTGCCAGCAGCTTATGGGGCACTAATGAAAAACTGTTTTTT. Amino acids: CASSLWGTNEKLFF.

This clonotype showed up many times. This chain joins TRBV6-1 and TRBJ2-4, with 13 nucleotides matching TRBD2. The CDR3 is made up of 17 amino acids. CDR1 MNHNS and CDR2 SASEGT come from the germline V gene. The J segment lost 5 bases and the V segment lost 8 bases, leaving 12 bases of the junction unmatched. The DNA of the CDR3 is TGTGCCAGCCAACGTTTGACAGGGACTAGCGGGGAAAACATTCAGTACTTC. Amino acid sequence: CASQRLTGTSGENIQYF.

This clonotype was found once. Since a much larger clone is just one base distant, this may be a read error. DNA of the CDR3: TGTGCCATCAGGTCTCCTACCAGTACGCAGTATTTT. Its translation: CAIRSPTSTQYF. The rearrangement uses TRBV10-3 and TRBJ2-3; no clear D gene. V was trimmed by 6 bases and J by 8 bases, leaving 12 bases between them. CDR1 and CDR2 (germline): ENHRY, SYGVKD. This CDR3 region has 12 residues.

This clonotype has at least ten counts. This rearrangement joins TRBV7-9 to TRBJ2-3, with 10 bases lining up with TRBD2. This CDR3 is 19 amino acids long. Losses at the gene ends were 5 bases for V and 2 bases for J; bases not matched to a gene: 16. Germline CDR1 SEHNR, CDR2 FQNEAQ (reference sequence). CDR3 DNA sequence: TGTGCCAGCAGCACCATTAAAGGAGCGGGAGGGGGAACCACAGATACGCAGTATTTT. This encodes CASSTIKGAGGGTTDTQYF.

The table lists this clonotype with a few counts. V usage is TRBV6-1 and J usage is TRBJ1-1; no firm D call. This CDR3 is built from 14 residues. Trimming cost V 8 bases and J 8 bases, with 21 bases left between them. Germline assignment: CDR1 MNHNS and CDR2 SASEGT. DNA for the CDR3: TGTGCCAGCTCCCCGAAGGTGGAGGGTGGAGAAGCTTTCTTT. The encoded protein is CASSPKVEGGEAFF.

This clonotype has at least ten counts. The chain couples TRBV11-2 to TRBJ1-5; D is uncertain. In germline, CDR1 is SGHAT, CDR2 FQNNGV. Trimming stripped 2 bases from V and 4 bases from J, with 12 bases between. The CDR3 is made up of 15 amino acids. In nucleotides, the CDR3 is TGTGCCAGCAGCTTACGTCCCACGCCTAATCAGCCCCAGCATTTT. Translating gives CASSLRPTPNQPQHF.

This clonotype was seen at least ten times. The genes are TRBV7-2 and TRBJ2-1, with 11 bases matching TRBD2. J gave up 8 bases and V 5 bases, and 11 bases lay outside the gene matches. The CDR3 covers 16 residues. Germline lookup yields CDR1 SGHTA and CDR2 FQGNSA. The CDR3: CASSAAPGLAGHEQFF. CDR3 nucleotides: TGTGCCAGCAGCGCCGCGCCAGGACTAGCGGGCCATGAGCAGTTCTTC.